This T cell receptor beta chain was sequenced for a study of blood T cell repertoires in COVID-19. In the study overall: The cDNA or gDNA used as material had been derived from T cells, B-cell-depleted T cells, or PBMCs.

Original methodology: Nucleated cell counts were estimated from reference gene primer amplification. Here immunoSEQ multiplex PCR was the method, and the copy in TCRdb shows in-frame clones only, minus some. V and J calls plus clone size are reproduced from that table; the DNA served to infer D and trimming. In the table there are 280,000 or so clones, 75% to 90% of which are singletons. The CDR3 is 15 residues long. Germline CDR1 and CDR2: SGHTA and FQGNSA. Deletions cut 4 bases from V and 4 bases from J, with 16 bases between. This chain connects TRBV7-2 to TRBJ1-2; TRBD1 is a possible D gene (5 bases). This TCR was recovered from a woman aged 60-75 years with acute or convalescent COVID-19. Material for sequencing was peripheral blood. The CDR3 DNA sequence: TGTGCCAGCAGCTCCCTTCAGGGAAGATTCTATGGCTACACCTTC. Amino acids: CASSSLQGRFYGYTF. The full variable domain, in which reference TRBV7-2 and TRBJ1-2 provide the parts outside the CDR3, is GAGVSQSPSNKVTEKGKDVELRCDPISGHTALYWYRQSLGQGLEFLIYFQGNSAPDKSGLPSDRFSAERTGGSVSTLTIQRTQQEDSAVYLCASSSLQGRFYGYTFGSGTRLTVV.